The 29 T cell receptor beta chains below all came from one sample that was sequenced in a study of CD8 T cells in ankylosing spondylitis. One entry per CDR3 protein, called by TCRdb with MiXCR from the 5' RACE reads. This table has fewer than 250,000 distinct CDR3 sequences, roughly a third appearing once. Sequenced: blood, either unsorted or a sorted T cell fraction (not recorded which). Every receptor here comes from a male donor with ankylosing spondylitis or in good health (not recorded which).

CDR3 residues: CASSQEYLDYEQYF. CDR3 DNA: TGCGCCAGCAGCCAAGAGTACTTGGACTACGAGCAGTACTTC. The chain employs TRBV4-1 and TRBJ2-7; D call uncertain. Per germline, CDR1 MGHRA and CDR2 YSYEKL. V dropped 0 bases and J dropped 3 bases, with 9 bases sitting between them. This CDR3 comprises 14 residues.

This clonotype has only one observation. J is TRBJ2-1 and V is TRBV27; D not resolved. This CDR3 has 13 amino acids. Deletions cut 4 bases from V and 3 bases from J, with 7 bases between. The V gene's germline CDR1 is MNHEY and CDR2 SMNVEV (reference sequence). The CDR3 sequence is CASSSFLYNEQFF. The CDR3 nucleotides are TGTGCCAGCAGTTCCTTCCTCTACAATGAGCAGTTCTTC.

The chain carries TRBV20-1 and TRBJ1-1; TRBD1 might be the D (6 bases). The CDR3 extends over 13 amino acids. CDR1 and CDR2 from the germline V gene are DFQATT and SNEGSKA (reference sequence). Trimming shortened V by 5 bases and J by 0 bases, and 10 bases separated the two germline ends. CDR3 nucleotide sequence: TGCAGTGCTCAAGACAGGATGAACACTGAAGCTTTCTTT. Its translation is CSAQDRMNTEAFF.

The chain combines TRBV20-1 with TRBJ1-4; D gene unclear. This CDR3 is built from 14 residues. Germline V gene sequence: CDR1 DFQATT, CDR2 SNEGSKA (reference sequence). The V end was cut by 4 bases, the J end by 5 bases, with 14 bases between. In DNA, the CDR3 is TGCAGTGCTACCGGATTGGGCGGGAATGAAAAACTGTTTTTT. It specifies CSATGLGGNEKLFF.

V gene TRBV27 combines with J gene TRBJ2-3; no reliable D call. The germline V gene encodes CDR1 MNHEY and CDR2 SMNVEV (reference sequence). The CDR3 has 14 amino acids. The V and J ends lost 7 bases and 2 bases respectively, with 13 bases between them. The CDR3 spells CASNLPGATDTQYF. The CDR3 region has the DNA TGTGCCAGCAACCTACCAGGAGCCACAGATACGCAGTATTTT.

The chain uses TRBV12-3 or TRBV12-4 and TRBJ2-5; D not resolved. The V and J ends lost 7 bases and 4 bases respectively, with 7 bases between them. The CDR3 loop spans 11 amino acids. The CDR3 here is CASTPRETQYF. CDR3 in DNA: TGTGCCAGCACACCTAGAGAGACCCAGTACTTC.

CDR3 amino acids: CSVEGTNYQETQYF. In DNA, the CDR3 is TGCAGCGTTGAAGGGACGAATTACCAAGAGACCCAGTACTTC. This chain uses TRBV29-1 with TRBJ2-5; D gene unclear. Germline CDR1 reads SQVTM; CDR2 reads ANQGSEA. This CDR3 has 14 residues. Trimming took 1 base from V and 0 from J, leaving 9 bases between them.

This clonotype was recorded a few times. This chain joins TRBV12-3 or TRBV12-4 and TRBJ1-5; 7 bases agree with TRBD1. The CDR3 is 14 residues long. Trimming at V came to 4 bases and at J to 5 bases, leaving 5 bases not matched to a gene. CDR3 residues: CASSSRGADQPQHF. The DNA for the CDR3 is TGTGCCAGCAGTTCCAGGGGGGCGGATCAGCCCCAGCATTTT.

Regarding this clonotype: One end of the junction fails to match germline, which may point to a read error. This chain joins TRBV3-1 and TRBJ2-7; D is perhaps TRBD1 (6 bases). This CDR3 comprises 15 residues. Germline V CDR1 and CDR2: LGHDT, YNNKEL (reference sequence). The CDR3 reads CATSAPGQGSYEQYF. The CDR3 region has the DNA TGTGCCACCAGCGCACCGGGACAAGGCTCCTACGAGCAGTACTTC.

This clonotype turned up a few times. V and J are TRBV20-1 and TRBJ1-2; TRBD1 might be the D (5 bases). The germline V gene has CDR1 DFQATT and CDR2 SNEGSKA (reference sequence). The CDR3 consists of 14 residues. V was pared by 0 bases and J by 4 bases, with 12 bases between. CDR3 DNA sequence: TGCAGTGCTAGAGATCTTGCCGGGACCTATGGCTACACCTTC. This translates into CSARDLAGTYGYTF.

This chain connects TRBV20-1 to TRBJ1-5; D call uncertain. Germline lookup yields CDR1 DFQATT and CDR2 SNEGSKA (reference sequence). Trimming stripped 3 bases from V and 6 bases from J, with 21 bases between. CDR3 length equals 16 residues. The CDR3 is CSASGWEAGSGQPQHF. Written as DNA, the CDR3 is TGCAGTGCTAGCGGGTGGGAGGCGGGCTCAGGTCAGCCCCAGCATTTT.

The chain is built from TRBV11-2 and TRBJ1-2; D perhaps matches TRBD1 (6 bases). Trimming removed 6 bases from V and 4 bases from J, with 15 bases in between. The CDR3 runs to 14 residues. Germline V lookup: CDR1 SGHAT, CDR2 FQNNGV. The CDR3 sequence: CASRPIRGFYGYTF. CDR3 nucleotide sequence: TGTGCCAGCAGGCCGATCAGGGGATTCTATGGCTACACCTTC. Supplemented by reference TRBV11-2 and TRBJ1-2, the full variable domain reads EAGVAQSPRYKIIEKRQSVAFWCNPISGHATLYWYQQILGQGPKLLIQFQNNGVVDDSQLPKDRFSAERLKGVDSTLKIQPAKLEDSAVYLCASRPIRGFYGYTFGSGTRLTVV.

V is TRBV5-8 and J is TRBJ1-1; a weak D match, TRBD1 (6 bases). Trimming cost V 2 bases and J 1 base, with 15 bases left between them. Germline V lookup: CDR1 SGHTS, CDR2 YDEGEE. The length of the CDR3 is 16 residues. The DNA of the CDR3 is TGTGCCAGCAGCTTTCTGGGGCCGGACAGGAACACTGAAGCTTTCTTT. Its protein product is CASSFLGPDRNTEAFF.

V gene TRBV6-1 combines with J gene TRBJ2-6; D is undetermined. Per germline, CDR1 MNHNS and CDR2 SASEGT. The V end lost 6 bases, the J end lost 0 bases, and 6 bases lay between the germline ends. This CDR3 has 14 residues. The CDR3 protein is CASRTASGANVLTF. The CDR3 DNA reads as TGTGCCAGCAGGACCGCCTCTGGGGCCAACGTCCTGACTTTC.

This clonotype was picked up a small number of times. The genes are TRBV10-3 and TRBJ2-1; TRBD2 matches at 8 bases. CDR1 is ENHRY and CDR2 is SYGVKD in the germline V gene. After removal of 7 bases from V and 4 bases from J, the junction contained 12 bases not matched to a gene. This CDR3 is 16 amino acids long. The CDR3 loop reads CAIKPFLAGTYNEQFF. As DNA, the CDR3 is TGTGCCATCAAACCTTTTTTAGCGGGGACTTACAATGAGCAGTTCTTC.

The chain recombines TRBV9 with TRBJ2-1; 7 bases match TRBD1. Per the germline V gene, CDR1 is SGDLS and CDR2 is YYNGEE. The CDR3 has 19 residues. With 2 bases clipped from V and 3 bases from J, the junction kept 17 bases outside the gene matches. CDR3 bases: TGTGCCAGCAGCGTGAGGAGCAGGCCTGACAGGGTCGGCTACAATGAGCAGTTCTTC. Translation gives CASSVRSRPDRVGYNEQFF.

The CDR3 bases are TGTGCCAGCAGTTTCAGGGGTGCCGGTAATGAAAAACTGTTTTTT. Residues: CASSFRGAGNEKLFF. The chain is built from TRBV6-5 and TRBJ1-4, with TRBD1 as a possible D gene (6 bases). Trimming took off 4 bases at V and 4 bases at J, with 13 bases between the two ends. Germline V CDR1 and CDR2: MNHEY, SVGAGI. The CDR3 contains 15 residues.

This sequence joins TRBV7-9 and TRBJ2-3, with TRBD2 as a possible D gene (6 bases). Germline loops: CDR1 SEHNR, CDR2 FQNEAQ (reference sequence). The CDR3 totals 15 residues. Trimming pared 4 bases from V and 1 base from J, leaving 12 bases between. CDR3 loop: CASSWEERGTDTQYF. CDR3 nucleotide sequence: TGTGCCAGCAGCTGGGAGGAGCGGGGCACAGATACGCAGTATTTT.

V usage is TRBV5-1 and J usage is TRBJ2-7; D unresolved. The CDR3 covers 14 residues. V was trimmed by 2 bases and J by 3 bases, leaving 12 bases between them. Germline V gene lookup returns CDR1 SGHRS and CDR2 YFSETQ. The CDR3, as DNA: TGCGCCAGCAGCTTACTGGGAAGGAACTACGAGCAGTACTTC. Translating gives CASSLLGRNYEQYF.

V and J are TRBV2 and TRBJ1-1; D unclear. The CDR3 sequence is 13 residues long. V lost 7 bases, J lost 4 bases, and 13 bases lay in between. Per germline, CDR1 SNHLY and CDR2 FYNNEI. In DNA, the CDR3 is TGTGCCAGCACTAACCCCCCGAGCACTGAAGCTTTCTTT. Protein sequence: CASTNPPSTEAFF.

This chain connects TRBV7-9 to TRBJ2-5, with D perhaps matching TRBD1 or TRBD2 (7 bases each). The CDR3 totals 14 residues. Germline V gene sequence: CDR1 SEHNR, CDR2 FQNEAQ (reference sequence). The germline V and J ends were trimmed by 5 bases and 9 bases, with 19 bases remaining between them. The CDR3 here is CASSLLGTTGAQYF. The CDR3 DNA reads TGTGCCAGCAGCCTTTTGGGGACTACAGGGGCCCAGTACTTC.

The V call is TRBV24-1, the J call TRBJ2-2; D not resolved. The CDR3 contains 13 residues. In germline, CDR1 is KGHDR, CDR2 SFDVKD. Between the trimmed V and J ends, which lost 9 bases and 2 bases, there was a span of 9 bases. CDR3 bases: TGTGCCACCGGGAAACGAAACACCGGGGAGCTGTTTTTT. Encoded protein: CATGKRNTGELFF.

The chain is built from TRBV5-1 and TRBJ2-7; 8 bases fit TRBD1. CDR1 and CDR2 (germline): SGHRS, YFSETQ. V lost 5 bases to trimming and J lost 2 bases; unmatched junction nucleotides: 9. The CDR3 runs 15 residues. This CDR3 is CASRQVPDRAYEQYF. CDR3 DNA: TGCGCCAGCAGACAAGTCCCGGACAGGGCCTACGAGCAGTACTTC.

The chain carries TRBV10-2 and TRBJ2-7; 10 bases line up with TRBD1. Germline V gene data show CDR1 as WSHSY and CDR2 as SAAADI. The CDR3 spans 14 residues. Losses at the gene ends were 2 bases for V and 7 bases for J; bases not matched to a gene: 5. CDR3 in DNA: TGCGCCAGCAGTGAGACCGACAGGGGGCTGGAGCAGTACTTC. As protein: CASSETDRGLEQYF.

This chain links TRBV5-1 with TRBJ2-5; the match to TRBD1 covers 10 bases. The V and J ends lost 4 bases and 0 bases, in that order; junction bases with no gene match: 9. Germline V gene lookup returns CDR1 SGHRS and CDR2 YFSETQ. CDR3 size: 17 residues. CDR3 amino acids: CASSQTTGGMYQETQYF. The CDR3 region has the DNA TGCGCCAGCAGCCAGACGACAGGGGGCATGTACCAAGAGACCCAGTACTTC.

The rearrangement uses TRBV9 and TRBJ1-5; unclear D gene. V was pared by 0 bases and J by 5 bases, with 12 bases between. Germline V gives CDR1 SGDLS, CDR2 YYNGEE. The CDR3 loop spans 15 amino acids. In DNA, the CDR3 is TGTGCCAGCAGCGTAGAGGGAGGTTGGGATCAGCCCCAGCATTTT. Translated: CASSVEGGWDQPQHF.

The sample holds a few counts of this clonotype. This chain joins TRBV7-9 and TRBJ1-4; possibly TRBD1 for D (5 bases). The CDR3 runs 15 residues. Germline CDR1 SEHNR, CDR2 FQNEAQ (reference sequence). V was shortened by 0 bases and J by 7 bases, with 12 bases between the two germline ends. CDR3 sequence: CASSLARGGVEKLFF. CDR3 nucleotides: TGTGCCAGCAGCTTAGCGCGCGGGGGGGTTGAAAAACTGTTTTTT.

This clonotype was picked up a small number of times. Here the CDR3 DNA reads TGCAGTGCTAGAGATCAGGTTCTCAGGGAGAGATACAATGAGCAGTTCTTC. Translation gives CSARDQVLRERYNEQFF. This rearrangement joins TRBV20-1 to TRBJ2-1, with D possibly being TRBD1 or TRBD2 (5 bases each). CDR1 is DFQATT and CDR2 is SNEGSKA in the germline V gene (reference sequence). This CDR3 has 17 amino acids. V lost 0 bases and J 4 bases, leaving 19 bases between the germline ends.

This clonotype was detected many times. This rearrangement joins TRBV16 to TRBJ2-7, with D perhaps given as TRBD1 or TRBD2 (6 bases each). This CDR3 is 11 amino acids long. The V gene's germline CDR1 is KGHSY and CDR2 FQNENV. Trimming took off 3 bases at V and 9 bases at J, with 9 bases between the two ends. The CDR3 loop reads CASSHWGAQYF. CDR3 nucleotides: TGTGCCAGCAGCCACTGGGGGGCGCAGTACTTC.